A selection of T cell receptor beta chains follows, all from one sample in a study of blood T cell repertoires in COVID-19. Sequencing was performed with immunoSEQ multiplex PCR; in TCRdb, only in-frame clones are kept and a portion is missing. The repertoire holds nearly 25,000 clones, with 89% as singletons. The specimen sequenced was peripheral blood. The receptors originated from a man in his 70s with acute or convalescent COVID-19. Both conserved end residues are part of each CDR3. Fields, in order: J gene, D gene, V gene, clone size, CDR3 protein, CDR3 DNA. A D gene is named only where the DNA matches it firmly. Clone size is shown for a subset of rows, as once, few, many or a class of expanded clone.

j_call: TRBJ2-5; d_call: TRBD1; v_call: TRBV30; clone_size: .; cdr3_aa: CAWNRDRGFETQYF; cdr3_nt: TGTGCCTGGAACCGGGACAGGGGCTTCGAGACCCAGTACTTC
j_call: TRBJ2-1; d_call: .; v_call: TRBV24-1; clone_size: .; cdr3_aa: CATSDSGILNNEQFF; cdr3_nt: TGTGCCACCAGTGATTCGGGTATCTTGAACAATGAGCAGTTCTTC
j_call: TRBJ2-2; d_call: TRBD1; v_call: TRBV6-1; clone_size: once; cdr3_aa: CASSEAPTGGFTGELFF; cdr3_nt: TGTGCCAGCAGTGAAGCGCCTACAGGGGGCTTCACCGGGGAGCTGTTTTTT
j_call: TRBJ1-5; d_call: TRBD1; v_call: TRBV7-8; clone_size: .; cdr3_aa: CATGTGTGTNQPQHF; cdr3_nt: TGTGCCACCGGGACAGGGACAGGTACTAATCAGCCCCAGCATTTT
j_call: TRBJ2-7; d_call: TRBD2; v_call: TRBV3-1/TRBV3-2; clone_size: .; cdr3_aa: CASSQDSTSGGESYEQYF; cdr3_nt: TGTGCCAGCAGCCAAGATTCGACTAGCGGGGGCGAATCCTACGAGCAGTACTTC
j_call: TRBJ2-5; d_call: TRBD2; v_call: TRBV19; clone_size: .; cdr3_aa: CASSIPGLAGGQETQYF; cdr3_nt: TGTGCCAGTAGTATTCCGGGACTAGCGGGAGGGCAAGAGACCCAGTACTTC
j_call: TRBJ1-3; d_call: .; v_call: TRBV20-1; clone_size: .; cdr3_aa: CSASDRKRGNTIYF; cdr3_nt: TGCAGTGCCAGTGACAGAAAGCGTGGAAACACCATATATTTT
j_call: TRBJ2-1; d_call: .; v_call: TRBV7-9; clone_size: .; cdr3_aa: CASSLRGGDEQFF; cdr3_nt: TGTGCCAGCAGCTTAAGGGGTGGGGATGAGCAGTTCTTC
j_call: TRBJ1-1; d_call: .; v_call: TRBV21-1; clone_size: .; cdr3_aa: CASSKEDRTMNTEAFF; cdr3_nt: TGTGCCAGCAGCAAAGAGGACAGAACAATGAACACTGAAGCTTTCTTT
j_call: TRBJ2-7; d_call: .; v_call: TRBV5-1; clone_size: medium-sized; cdr3_aa: CASSLDRTNYEQYF; cdr3_nt: TGCGCCAGCAGCTTGGACCGGACTAACTACGAGCAGTACTTC
j_call: TRBJ1-4; d_call: .; v_call: TRBV27; clone_size: .; cdr3_aa: CASRTQGQREKLFF; cdr3_nt: TGTGCCAGCAGGACGCAGGGGCAGAGGGAAAAACTGTTTTTT
j_call: TRBJ2-1; d_call: TRBD2; v_call: TRBV5-1; clone_size: .; cdr3_aa: CASSLGRTSGGRLEQFF; cdr3_nt: TGCGCCAGCAGCTTGGGGCGGACTAGCGGGGGACGATTAGAGCAGTTCTTC
j_call: TRBJ1-2; d_call: .; v_call: TRBV18; clone_size: .; cdr3_aa: CASSPPTAYNYGYTF; cdr3_nt: TGTGCCAGCTCACCACCCACAGCCTATAACTATGGCTACACCTTC
j_call: TRBJ1-2; d_call: TRBD1; v_call: TRBV27; clone_size: .; cdr3_aa: CASSSGQGGGGYTF; cdr3_nt: TGTGCCAGCAGTTCTGGACAGGGGGGAGGAGGCTACACCTTC
j_call: TRBJ2-5; d_call: TRBD2; v_call: TRBV6-5; clone_size: .; cdr3_aa: CASSYSASGYQETQYF; cdr3_nt: TGTGCCAGCAGTTACTCGGCTAGCGGGTATCAAGAGACCCAGTACTTC
j_call: TRBJ1-4; d_call: .; v_call: TRBV7-9; clone_size: medium-sized; cdr3_aa: CASSLVGGKEKLFF; cdr3_nt: TGTGCCAGCAGCTTAGTGGGAGGGAAAGAAAAACTGTTTTTT
j_call: TRBJ1-2; d_call: .; v_call: TRBV12-3/TRBV12-4; clone_size: .; cdr3_aa: CASSSQGFYGYTF; cdr3_nt: TGTGCCAGCAGTTCCCAGGGATTCTATGGCTACACCTTC
j_call: TRBJ1-4; d_call: .; v_call: TRBV28; clone_size: .; cdr3_aa: CASAQGRDEKLFF; cdr3_nt: TGTGCCAGCGCACAGGGTCGGGATGAAAAACTGTTTTTT
j_call: TRBJ1-2; d_call: .; v_call: TRBV2; clone_size: .; cdr3_aa: CASSEEGRLYGYTF; cdr3_nt: TGTGCCAGCAGTGAGGAGGGCAGACTCTATGGCTACACCTTC
j_call: TRBJ2-2; d_call: .; v_call: TRBV6-6; clone_size: .; cdr3_aa: CASSWRPRGTGELFF; cdr3_nt: TGTGCCAGCAGTTGGAGGCCCCGGGGCACCGGGGAGCTGTTTTTT
j_call: TRBJ1-2; d_call: TRBD1; v_call: TRBV5-6; clone_size: .; cdr3_aa: CASTVTGLMGGYTF; cdr3_nt: TGTGCCAGCACCGTGACAGGGTTAATGGGGGGCTACACCTTC
j_call: TRBJ2-6; d_call: TRBD1; v_call: TRBV19; clone_size: .; cdr3_aa: CASSNLRGLGANVLTF; cdr3_nt: TGTGCCAGTAGTAACCTCAGGGGGCTAGGGGCCAACGTCCTGACTTTC
j_call: TRBJ2-2; d_call: .; v_call: TRBV14; clone_size: once; cdr3_aa: CASSQGSGVTGELFF; cdr3_nt: TGTGCCAGCAGCCAAGGGTCAGGGGTTACCGGGGAGCTGTTTTTT
j_call: TRBJ1-4; d_call: .; v_call: TRBV28; clone_size: .; cdr3_aa: CASSWTINEKLFF; cdr3_nt: TGTGCCAGCAGTTGGACTATTAATGAAAAACTGTTTTTT
j_call: TRBJ2-7; d_call: .; v_call: TRBV24-1; clone_size: few; cdr3_aa: CATSDSSGESYEQYF; cdr3_nt: TGTGCCACCAGTGATTCGTCAGGGGAATCCTACGAGCAGTACTTC
j_call: TRBJ2-3; d_call: .; v_call: TRBV3-1/TRBV3-2; clone_size: .; cdr3_aa: CASSHPGLADTQYF; cdr3_nt: TGTGCCAGCAGCCACCCGGGGTTAGCAGATACGCAGTATTTT
j_call: TRBJ2-7; d_call: .; v_call: TRBV27; clone_size: .; cdr3_aa: CASSTSSYEQYF; cdr3_nt: TGTGCCAGCAGTACTAGCTCCTACGAGCAGTACTTC